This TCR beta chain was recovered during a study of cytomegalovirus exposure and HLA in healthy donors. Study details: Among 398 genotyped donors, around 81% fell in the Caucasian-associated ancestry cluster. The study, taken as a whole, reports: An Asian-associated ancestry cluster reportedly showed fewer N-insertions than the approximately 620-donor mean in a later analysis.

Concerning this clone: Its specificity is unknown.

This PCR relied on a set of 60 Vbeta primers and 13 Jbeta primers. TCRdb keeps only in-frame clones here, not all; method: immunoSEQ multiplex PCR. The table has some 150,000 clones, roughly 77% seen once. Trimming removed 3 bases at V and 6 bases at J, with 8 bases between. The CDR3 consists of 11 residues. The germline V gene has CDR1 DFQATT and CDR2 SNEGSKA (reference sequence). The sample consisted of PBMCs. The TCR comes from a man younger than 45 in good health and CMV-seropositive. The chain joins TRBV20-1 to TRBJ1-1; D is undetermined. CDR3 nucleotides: TGCAGTGCTAGCCAGGCATCTGAAGCTTTCTTT. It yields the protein CSASQASEAFF.